This T cell receptor beta chain comes out of a study of blood T cell repertoires in COVID-19. The CDR3 length is 15 residues. J was trimmed by 3 bases and V by 2 bases; bases with no gene match: 3. From germline, CDR1 is SGHTA and CDR2 FQGNSA. Sequencing used immunoSEQ multiplex PCR; TCRdb keeps in-frame clones, though not all of them. The table lists fewer than 300,000 clones, 75% to 90% of them singletons, with around 7.8% in the top ten. This TCR was sampled from a human donor in a cohort sampled during active COVID-19. This rearrangement joins TRBV7-2 to TRBJ1-5; 8 nucleotides match TRBD1. Sequenced material: peripheral blood. This CDR3 reads CASSLSGGNNQPQHF. DNA for the CDR3: TGTGCCAGCAGCTTATCAGGGGGCAACAATCAGCCCCAGCATTTT.